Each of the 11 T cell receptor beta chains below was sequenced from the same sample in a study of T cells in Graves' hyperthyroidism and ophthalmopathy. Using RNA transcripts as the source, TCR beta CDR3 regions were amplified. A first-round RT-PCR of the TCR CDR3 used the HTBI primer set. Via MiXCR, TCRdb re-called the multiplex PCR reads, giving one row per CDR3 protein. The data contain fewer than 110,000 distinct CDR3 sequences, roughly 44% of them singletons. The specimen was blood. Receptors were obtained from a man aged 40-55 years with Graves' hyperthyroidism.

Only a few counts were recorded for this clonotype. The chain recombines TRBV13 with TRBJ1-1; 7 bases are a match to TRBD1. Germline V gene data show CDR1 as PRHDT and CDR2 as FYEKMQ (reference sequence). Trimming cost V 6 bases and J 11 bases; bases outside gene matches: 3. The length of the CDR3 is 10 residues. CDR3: CASRDRQAFF. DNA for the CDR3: TGTGCCAGCAGGGACAGGCAGGCTTTCTTT.

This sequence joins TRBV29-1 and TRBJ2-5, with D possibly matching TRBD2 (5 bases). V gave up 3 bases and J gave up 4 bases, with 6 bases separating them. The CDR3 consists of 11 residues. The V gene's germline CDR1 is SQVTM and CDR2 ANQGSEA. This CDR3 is CSVDEGETQYF. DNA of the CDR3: TGCAGCGTTGACGAGGGAGAGACCCAGTACTTC.

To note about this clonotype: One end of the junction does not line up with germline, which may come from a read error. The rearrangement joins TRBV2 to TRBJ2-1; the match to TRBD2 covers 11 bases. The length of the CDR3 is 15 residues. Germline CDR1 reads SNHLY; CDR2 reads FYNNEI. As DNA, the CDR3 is TGTGCCAGCAGTGGACTAGCGGGAAACTACAATGAGCGGTTCTTC. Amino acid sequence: CASSGLAGNYNERFF.

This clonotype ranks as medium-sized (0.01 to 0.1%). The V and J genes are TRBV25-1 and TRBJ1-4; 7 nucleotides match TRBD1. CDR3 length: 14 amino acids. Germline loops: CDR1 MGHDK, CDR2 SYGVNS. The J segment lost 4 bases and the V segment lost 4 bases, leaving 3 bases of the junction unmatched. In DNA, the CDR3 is TGTGCCAGCAGTGTGACAGGGCTTAATGAAAAACTGTTTTTT. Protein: CASSVTGLNEKLFF.

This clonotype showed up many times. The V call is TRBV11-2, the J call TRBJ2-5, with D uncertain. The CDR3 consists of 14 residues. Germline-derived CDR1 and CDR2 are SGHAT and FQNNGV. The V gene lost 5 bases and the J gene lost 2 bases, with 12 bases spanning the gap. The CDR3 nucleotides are TGTGCCAGCAGCCTCGCCGGGCGACAAGAGACCCAGTACTTC. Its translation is CASSLAGRQETQYF.

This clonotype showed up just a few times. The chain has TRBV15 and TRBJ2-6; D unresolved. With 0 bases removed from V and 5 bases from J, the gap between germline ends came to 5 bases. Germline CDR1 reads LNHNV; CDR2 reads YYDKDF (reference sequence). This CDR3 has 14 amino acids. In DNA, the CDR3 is TGTGCCACCAGCAGAGATCGAAGGGCCAACGTCCTGACTTTC. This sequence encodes CATSRDRRANVLTF.

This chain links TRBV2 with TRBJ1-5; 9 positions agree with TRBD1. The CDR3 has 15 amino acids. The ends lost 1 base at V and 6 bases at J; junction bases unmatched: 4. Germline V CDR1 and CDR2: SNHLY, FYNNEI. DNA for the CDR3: TGTGCCAGCAGTGAAGTGGACAGGGGTTTTCAGCCCCAGCATTTT. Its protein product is CASSEVDRGFQPQHF.

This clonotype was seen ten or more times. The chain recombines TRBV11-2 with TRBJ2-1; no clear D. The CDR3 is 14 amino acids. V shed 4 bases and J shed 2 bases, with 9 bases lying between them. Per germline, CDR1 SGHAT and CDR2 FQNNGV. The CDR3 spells CASSSTGTYNEQFF. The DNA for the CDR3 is TGTGCCAGCAGCTCCACTGGGACCTACAATGAGCAGTTCTTC.

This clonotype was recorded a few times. CDR3 region: CAWSVQFGNTF. The CDR3 DNA reads as TGTGCCTGGAGTGTACAATTCGGGAACACCTTC. The rearrangement uses TRBV30 and TRBJ1-2, with D uncertain. Germline V lookup: CDR1 GTSNPN, CDR2 SVGIG (reference sequence). This CDR3 is built from 11 residues. With 0 bases removed from V and 12 bases from J, the gap between germline ends came to 11 bases.

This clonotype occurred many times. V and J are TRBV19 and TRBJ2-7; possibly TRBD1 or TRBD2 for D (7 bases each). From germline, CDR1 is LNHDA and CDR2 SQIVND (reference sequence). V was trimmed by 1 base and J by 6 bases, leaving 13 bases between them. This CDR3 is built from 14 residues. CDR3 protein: CASSIAVRGGEQYF. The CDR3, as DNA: TGTGCCAGTAGTATAGCGGTCAGGGGGGGCGAGCAGTACTTC.

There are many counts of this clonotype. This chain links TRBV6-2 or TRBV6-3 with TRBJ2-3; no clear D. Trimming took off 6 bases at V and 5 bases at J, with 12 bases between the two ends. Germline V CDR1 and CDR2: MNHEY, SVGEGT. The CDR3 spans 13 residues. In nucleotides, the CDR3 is TGTGCCAGCAGCTCACCCCCCAAAGATACGCAGTATTTT. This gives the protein CASSSPPKDTQYF.